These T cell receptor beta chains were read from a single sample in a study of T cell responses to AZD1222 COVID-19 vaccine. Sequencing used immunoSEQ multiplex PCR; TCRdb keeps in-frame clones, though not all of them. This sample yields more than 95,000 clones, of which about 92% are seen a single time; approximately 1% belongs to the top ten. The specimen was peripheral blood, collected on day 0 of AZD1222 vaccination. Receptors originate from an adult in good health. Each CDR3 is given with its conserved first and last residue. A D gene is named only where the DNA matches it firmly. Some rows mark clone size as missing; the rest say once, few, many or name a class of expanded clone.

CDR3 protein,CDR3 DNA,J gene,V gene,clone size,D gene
CASSQVQGVDEQFF,TGCGCCAGCAGCCAAGTGCAGGGAGTGGATGAGCAGTTCTTC,TRBJ2-1,TRBV4-1,-,-
CASSLQGNYGYTF,TGTGCCAGCAGTTTACAGGGGAACTATGGCTACACCTTC,TRBJ1-2,TRBV27,-,-
CASSLAGDRGRDYGYTF,TGTGCCAGCAGCTTAGCTGGGGACAGGGGGCGAGACTATGGCTACACCTTC,TRBJ1-2,TRBV7-9,once,TRBD1
CASSYGWGNQETQYF,TGTGCCAGCAGTTACGGGTGGGGGAACCAAGAGACCCAGTACTTC,TRBJ2-5,TRBV6-5,-,-
CASSYSAGTGYGYTF,TGTGCCAGCAGTTACTCTGCAGGGACTGGCTATGGCTACACCTTC,TRBJ1-2,TRBV6-5,once,-
CASSRDPAGTFIQYF,TGCGCCAGCAGCCGAGACCCGGCAGGCACTTTCATTCAGTACTTC,TRBJ2-4,TRBV4-1,-,-
CASGTFMNTEAFF,TGTGCCAGCGGAACCTTTATGAACACTGAAGCTTTCTTT,TRBJ1-1,TRBV2,-,-
CASSFASLAGGFNEQFF,TGCGCCAGCAGCTTTGCTTCACTAGCGGGAGGGTTCAATGAGCAGTTCTTC,TRBJ2-1,TRBV5-1,once,TRBD2
CASVDGGDYEQYF,TGTGCCAGCGTAGACGGAGGGGACTACGAGCAGTACTTC,TRBJ2-7,TRBV2,-,-
CASSLMGQGLDTQYF,TGCGCCAGCAGCTTGATGGGACAGGGGTTAGATACGCAGTATTTT,TRBJ2-3,TRBV5-1,-,TRBD1
CASRPTSPPGELFF,TGTGCCAGCAGGCCGACGTCCCCCCCCGGGGAGCTGTTTTTT,TRBJ2-2,TRBV7-3,-,-
CASSLRRNSYEQYF,TGCGCCAGCAGCTTGAGGAGAAACTCCTACGAGCAGTACTTC,TRBJ2-7,TRBV5-1,-,-
CASSRDRGTDTQYF,TGTGCCAGTAGCCGGGACAGAGGGACAGATACGCAGTATTTT,TRBJ2-3,TRBV19,-,TRBD1
CASSVGGQGRANVLTF,TGTGCCAGCAGCGTCGGTGGGCAGGGCCGGGCCAACGTCCTGACTTTC,TRBJ2-6,TRBV9,-,-
CASSLGRRVQETQYF,TGTGCCAGCAGCTTAGGGCGGCGGGTCCAAGAGACCCAGTACTTC,TRBJ2-5,TRBV7-9,-,-
CASSLGNTYEQYF,TGCGCCAGCAGCCTGGGGAATACGTACGAGCAGTACTTC,TRBJ2-7,TRBV5-1,-,-
CASSLAGVHLNTEAFF,TGCGCCAGCAGCTTGGCCGGGGTACACTTGAACACTGAAGCTTTCTTT,TRBJ1-1,TRBV5-1,-,-
CASSEAGQGAGEQYF,TGTGCCAGCAGTGAAGCGGGACAGGGGGCCGGCGAGCAGTACTTC,TRBJ2-7,TRBV2,-,TRBD1
CASSLGASGSIYEQYF,TGTGCCAGCAGCTTGGGGGCTAGCGGGAGTATCTACGAGCAGTACTTC,TRBJ2-7,TRBV5-4,-,TRBD2
CATSDFLLAGGLGEQFF,TGTGCCACCAGTGATTTCCTTCTAGCGGGAGGATTAGGCGAGCAGTTCTTC,TRBJ2-1,TRBV24-1,once,TRBD2
CASSLTSTGGTEAFF,TGTGCCAGCAGCTTAACTTCGACAGGGGGGACTGAAGCTTTCTTT,TRBJ1-1,TRBV7-9,-,TRBD1
CASSTTDRVWQPQHF,TGTGCCAGCAGTACTACCGACAGGGTTTGGCAGCCCCAGCATTTT,TRBJ1-5,TRBV28,-,TRBD1
CASSWGQGYDSPLHF,TGCGCCAGCAGCTGGGGACAGGGTTACGATTCACCCCTCCACTTT,TRBJ1-6,TRBV5-1,-,TRBD1
CASCGAGRLRYGYTF,TGTGCCAGCTGTGGGGCAGGGAGGTTGAGGTATGGCTACACCTTC,TRBJ1-2,TRBV6-8,-,-
CASSYLARGQNTEAFF,TGTGCCAGCTCTTACCTCGCGAGGGGGCAAAACACTGAAGCTTTCTTT,TRBJ1-1,TRBV18,-,TRBD1
CASSFFDRYNSPLHF,TGTGCCAGCAGCTTCTTCGACCGTTATAATTCACCCCTCCACTTT,TRBJ1-6,TRBV5-4,-,-
CASSSRTSSSTGELFF,TGTGCCAGCTCATCACGGACTAGCTCCTCCACCGGGGAGCTGTTTTTT,TRBJ2-2,TRBV18,-,TRBD2
CASSQGRDRGYYGYTF,TGTGCCAGCAGCCAAGGACGGGACAGGGGGTACTATGGCTACACCTTC,TRBJ1-2,TRBV14,-,TRBD1
CASSFSRGQRAFF,TGTGCCAGCAGTTTCTCTCGGGGACAGCGGGCTTTCTTT,TRBJ1-1,TRBV12-3/TRBV12-4,-,TRBD1
CASAPQVANVLTF,TGTGCTAGTGCCCCCCAAGTGGCCAACGTCCTGACTTTC,TRBJ2-6,TRBV12-5,once,-
CASSGSNEQYF,TGTGCCAGCAGTGGATCTAACGAGCAGTACTTC,TRBJ2-7,TRBV25-1,-,-
CASSPHRTSGSLQYTGELFF,TGTGCCAGCAGTCCCCATCGGACTAGCGGGAGTTTGCAGTACACCGGGGAGCTGTTTTTT,TRBJ2-2,TRBV27,-,TRBD2
CASSLVGETQYF,TGTGCCAGCAGCTTAGTCGGAGAGACCCAGTACTTC,TRBJ2-5,TRBV7-8,-,-
CASSITGGVSTGELFF,TGTGCCAGTAGTATCACAGGGGGCGTTTCCACCGGGGAGCTGTTTTTT,TRBJ2-2,TRBV19,-,TRBD1
CAIRQWEQGRSPYEQYF,TGTGCCATCAGGCAGTGGGAACAGGGGCGATCACCCTACGAGCAGTACTTC,TRBJ2-7,TRBV10-3,-,TRBD1
CASSTGPYYGYTF,TGTGCCAGCAGCACAGGCCCGTACTATGGCTACACCTTC,TRBJ1-2,TRBV6-5,-,-
CASSRTGTSGSQATQYF,TGTGCCAGCAGCAGAACCGGGACTAGCGGGAGCCAGGCGACCCAGTACTTC,TRBJ2-5,TRBV28,-,TRBD2
CASSLFRQTYGYTF,TGCGCCAGCAGCTTGTTCAGGCAGACCTATGGCTACACCTTC,TRBJ1-2,TRBV5-1,-,-
CASPPMWGTGSPLQYGYTF,TGTGCCAGCCCCCCGATGTGGGGGACAGGGTCGCCCCTCCAGTATGGCTACACCTTC,TRBJ1-2,TRBV7-9,once,TRBD1
CASSRDRPPAEPQHF,TGTGCCAGTAGTAGAGATCGACCCCCCGCGGAGCCCCAGCATTTT,TRBJ1-5,TRBV19,-,-
CASSWTSGSSYNEQFF,TGTGCCAGCAGTTGGACTAGCGGGAGCTCCTACAATGAGCAGTTCTTC,TRBJ2-1,TRBV6-5,-,TRBD2
CASSIGTSGNSIRNEQFF,TGTGCCAGTAGTATTGGGACTAGCGGGAACTCGATCAGGAATGAGCAGTTCTTC,TRBJ2-1,TRBV19,-,TRBD2
CASRGLAGAGELFF,TGTGCCAGCAGGGGACTAGCGGGAGCCGGGGAGCTGTTTTTT,TRBJ2-2,TRBV28,-,TRBD2
CATSLWGQPQHF,TGTGCCACCAGTCTGTGGGGTCAGCCCCAGCATTTT,TRBJ1-5,TRBV2,once,-
CAWMALVGAGELFF,TGTGCCTGGATGGCGCTAGTCGGGGCCGGGGAGCTGTTTTTT,TRBJ2-2,TRBV30,-,-
CASSLRQGAVGGELFF,TGCGCCAGCAGCTTGAGACAGGGGGCCGTGGGCGGGGAGCTGTTTTTT,TRBJ2-2,TRBV5-1,-,TRBD1
CASSLARGGSGYNEQFF,TGCGCCAGCAGCTTGGCCCGGGGCGGGAGCGGCTACAATGAGCAGTTCTTC,TRBJ2-1,TRBV5-1,-,TRBD2
CASSPGYGGFYEQYF,TGTGCCAGCTCACCAGGGTACGGCGGGTTTTACGAGCAGTACTTC,TRBJ2-7,TRBV18,-,-
CASSVGGDGNYGYTF,TGTGCCAGCAGTGTCGGGGGGGATGGTAACTATGGCTACACCTTC,TRBJ1-2,TRBV6-4,-,-
CASGLREETQYF,TGTGCCTCGGGCCTTCGAGAGGAGACCCAGTACTTC,TRBJ2-5,TRBV10-3,-,-
CATSRDGTAFYNEQFF,TGTGCCACCAGTCGCGACGGGACGGCCTTTTACAATGAGCAGTTCTTC,TRBJ2-1,TRBV15,-,-
CASSQSFGVGGAEQYF,TGTGCCAGCAGCCAAAGTTTCGGGGTTGGTGGAGCCGAGCAGTACTTC,TRBJ2-7,TRBV4-2,-,-
CASSDSGLAGVAGYF,TGTGCCAGCAGTGACTCAGGACTAGCGGGAGTCGCCGGGTACTTC,TRBJ2-5,TRBV6-5,once,TRBD2
CASSAGTGSYNEQFF,TGTGCCAGCAGCGCCGGGACTGGCTCCTACAATGAGCAGTTCTTC,TRBJ2-1,TRBV9,-,-
CASSLRRGRVNAEAFF,TGCGCCAGCAGCTTGAGGAGGGGGCGGGTCAACGCTGAAGCTTTCTTT,TRBJ1-1,TRBV5-1,-,TRBD1
CALGRGANTGELFF,TGTGCCCTGGGGCGGGGTGCGAACACCGGGGAGCTGTTTTTT,TRBJ2-2,TRBV6-5,once,-
CASSKLATLYNEQFF,TGTGCCAGCAGTAAACTAGCGACCCTTTACAATGAGCAGTTCTTC,TRBJ2-1,TRBV2,-,TRBD2
CASRRQGGSGHEKLFF,TGTGCCAGCAGGCGGCAAGGTGGGAGCGGGCATGAAAAACTGTTTTTT,TRBJ1-4,TRBV6-6,-,-
CASSKEGSGSGAFSNEQYF,TGTGCCAGCAGCAAAGAGGGGTCGGGTAGCGGCGCATTCTCCAACGAGCAGTACTTC,TRBJ2-7,TRBV21-1,-,-
CASSLPGLGGNIQYF,TGTGCCAGCAGCTTACCGGGACTTGGGGGAAACATTCAGTACTTC,TRBJ2-4,TRBV7-9,once,-